One sample yielded the 5 T cell receptor beta chains listed below, sequenced in a study of blood T cell repertoires in COVID-19 (dated by TCRdb to 2020 to 2021). The method was the immunoSEQ multiplex PCR assay. TCRdb mirrors the immuneACCESS table, restricted to in-frame sequences. Some clones are absent from its copies; in checked studies, under half trace to an unresolved V gene, and the reason for the others is unknown. In this sample the table shows some 290,000 clones, approximately 89% of which occur a single time. Together, the top ten hold 11% of the sample. Material: peripheral blood. All receptors derive from a woman in her thirties with COVID-19, enrolled during active disease.

The sample holds many counts of this clone. The chain employs TRBV20-1 and TRBJ1-6; D is uncertain. The CDR3 spans 14 residues. V lost 3 bases and J lost 7, with 13 bases in between. Germline CDR1 reads DFQATT; CDR2 reads SNEGSKA (reference sequence). DNA for the CDR3: TGCAGTGCTAGTTCCTGGGCCAACAATTCACCCCTCCACTTT. Protein sequence: CSASSWANNSPLHF.

The genes are TRBV29-1 and TRBJ1-1; D gene uncertain. Looked up from germline, CDR1 is SQVTM and CDR2 is ANQGSEA. V was trimmed by 3 bases and J by 1 base, leaving 3 bases between them. The CDR3 sequence is 11 residues long. In DNA form, the CDR3 reads TGCAGCGTTGATCAGAACACTGAAGCTTTCTTT. It translates to CSVDQNTEAFF.

The CDR3 DNA is TGTGCCAGCAGCCGGGCGACTACCGGGACAGCCTATGGCTACACCTTC. Translating gives CASSRATTGTAYGYTF. The chain couples TRBV7-9 to TRBJ1-2; TRBD1 matches at 7 bases. There are 16 residues in the CDR3. CDR1 SEHNR and CDR2 FQNEAQ come from the germline V gene (reference sequence). Unmatched junction bases numbered 13, after V lost 5 bases and J lost 4 bases. Variable domain in full (rest from reference TRBV7-9 and TRBJ1-2): DTGVSQNPRHKITKRGQNVTFRCDPISEHNRLYWYRQTLGQGPEFLTYFQNEAQLEKSRLLSDRFSAERPKGSFSTLEIQRTEQGDSAMYLCASSRATTGTAYGYTFGSGTRLTVV.

This rearrangement joins TRBV29-1 to TRBJ1-6; no clear D. V was clipped by 6 bases and J by 7 bases, with 16 bases between them. Germline values: CDR1 SQVTM, CDR2 ANQGSEA. This CDR3 is 14 amino acids long. The DNA of the CDR3 is TGCAGCGTGGACTTCCGGGCCCACAATTCACCCCTCCACTTT. Translating it yields CSVDFRAHNSPLHF.

J is TRBJ2-3 and V is TRBV7-9; D is possibly TRBD1 (6 bases). The V gene lost 2 bases and the J gene lost 3 bases, with 9 bases spanning the gap. The CDR3 runs 14 residues. Germline V gene data show CDR1 as SEHNR and CDR2 as FQNEAQ (reference sequence). CDR3 bases: TGTGCCAGCAGCTTATCGGGGACAACAGATACGCAGTATTTT. It yields the protein CASSLSGTTDTQYF.